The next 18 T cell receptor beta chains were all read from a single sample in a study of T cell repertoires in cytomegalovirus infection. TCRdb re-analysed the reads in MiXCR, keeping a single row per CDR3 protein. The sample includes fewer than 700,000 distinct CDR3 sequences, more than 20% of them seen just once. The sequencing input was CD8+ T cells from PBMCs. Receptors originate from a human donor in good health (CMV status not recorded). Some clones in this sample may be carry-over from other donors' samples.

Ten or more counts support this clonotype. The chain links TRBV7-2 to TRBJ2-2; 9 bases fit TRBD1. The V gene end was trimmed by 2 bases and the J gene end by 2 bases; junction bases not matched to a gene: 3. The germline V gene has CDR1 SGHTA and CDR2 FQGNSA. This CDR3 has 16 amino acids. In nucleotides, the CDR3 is TGTGCCAGCAGCTTACCGGGACAGGGAAACACCGGGGAGCTGTTTTTT. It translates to CASSLPGQGNTGELFF.

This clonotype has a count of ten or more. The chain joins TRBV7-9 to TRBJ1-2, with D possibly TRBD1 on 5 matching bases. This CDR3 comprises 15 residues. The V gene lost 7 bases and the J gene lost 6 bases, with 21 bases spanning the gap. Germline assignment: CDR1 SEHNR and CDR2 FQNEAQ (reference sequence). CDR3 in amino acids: CASNLDAGGIHGYTF. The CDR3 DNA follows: TGTGCCAGCAACCTTGATGCCGGGGGGATCCATGGCTACACCTTC.

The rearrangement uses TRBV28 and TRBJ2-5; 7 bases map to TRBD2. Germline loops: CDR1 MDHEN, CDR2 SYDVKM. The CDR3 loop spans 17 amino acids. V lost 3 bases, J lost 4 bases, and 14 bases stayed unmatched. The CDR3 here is CASSFKFGTKVGETQYF. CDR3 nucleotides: TGTGCCAGCAGTTTTAAGTTCGGGACTAAAGTGGGAGAGACCCAGTACTTC. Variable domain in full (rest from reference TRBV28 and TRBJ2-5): DVKVTQSSRYLVKRTGEKVFLECVQDMDHENMFWYRQDPGLGLRLIYFSYDVKMKEKGDIPEGYSVSREKKERFSLILESASTNQTSMYLCASSFKFGTKVGETQYFGPGTRLLVL.

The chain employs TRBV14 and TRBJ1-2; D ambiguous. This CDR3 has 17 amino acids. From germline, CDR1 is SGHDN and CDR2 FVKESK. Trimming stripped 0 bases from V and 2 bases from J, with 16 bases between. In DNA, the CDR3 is TGTGCCAGCAGCCAAGAGAGGCGCGGGAATCCGAACTATGGCTACACCTTC. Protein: CASSQERRGNPNYGYTF.

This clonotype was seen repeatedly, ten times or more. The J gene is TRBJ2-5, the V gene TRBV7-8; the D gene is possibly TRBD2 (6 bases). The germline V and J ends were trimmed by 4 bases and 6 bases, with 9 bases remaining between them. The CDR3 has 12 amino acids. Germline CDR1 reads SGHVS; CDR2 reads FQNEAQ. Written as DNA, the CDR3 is TGTGCCAGCAGCTCCGGCGGGAAGACCCAGTACTTC. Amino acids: CASSSGGKTQYF.

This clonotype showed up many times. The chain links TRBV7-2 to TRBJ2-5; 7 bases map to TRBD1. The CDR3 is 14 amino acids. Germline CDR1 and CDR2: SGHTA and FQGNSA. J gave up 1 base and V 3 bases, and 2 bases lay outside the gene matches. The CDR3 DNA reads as TGTGCCAGCAGCTTTCGGGACAGCCAAGAGACCCAGTACTTC. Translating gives CASSFRDSQETQYF.

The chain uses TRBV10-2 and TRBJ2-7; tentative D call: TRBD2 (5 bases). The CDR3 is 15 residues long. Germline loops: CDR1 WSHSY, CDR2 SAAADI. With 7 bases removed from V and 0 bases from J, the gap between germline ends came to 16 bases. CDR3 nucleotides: TGCGCCAGCATAGTGCGGGCAGTTAGCTCCTACGAGCAGTACTTC. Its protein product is CASIVRAVSSYEQYF.

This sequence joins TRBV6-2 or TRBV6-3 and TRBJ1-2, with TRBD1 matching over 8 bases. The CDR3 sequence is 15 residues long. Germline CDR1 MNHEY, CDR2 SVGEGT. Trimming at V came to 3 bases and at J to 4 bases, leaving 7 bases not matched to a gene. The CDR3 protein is CASSYTDRAGYGYTF. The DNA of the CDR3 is TGTGCCAGCAGTTATACGGACAGGGCGGGCTATGGCTACACCTTC.

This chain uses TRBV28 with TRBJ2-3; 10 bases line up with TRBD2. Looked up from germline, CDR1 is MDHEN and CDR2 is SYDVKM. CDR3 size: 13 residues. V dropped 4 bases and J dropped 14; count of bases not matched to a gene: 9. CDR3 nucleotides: TGTGCCAGCAGTTCCGGGGCCGCTAGCGGGGGGTATTTT. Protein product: CASSSGAASGGYF.

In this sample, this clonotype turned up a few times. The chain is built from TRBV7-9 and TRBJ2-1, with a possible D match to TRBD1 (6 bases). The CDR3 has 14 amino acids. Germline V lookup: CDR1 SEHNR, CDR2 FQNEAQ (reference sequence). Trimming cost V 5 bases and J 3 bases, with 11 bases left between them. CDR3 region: CASSPPDSYNEQFF. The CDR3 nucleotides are TGTGCCAGCAGCCCGCCGGACAGCTACAATGAGCAGTTCTTC.

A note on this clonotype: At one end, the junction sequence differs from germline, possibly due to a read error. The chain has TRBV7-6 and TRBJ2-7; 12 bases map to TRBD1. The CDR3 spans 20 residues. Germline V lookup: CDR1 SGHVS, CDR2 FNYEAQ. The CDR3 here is CASRLAAGTGGSSFTYEQYF. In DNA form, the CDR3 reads TGTGCCAGCAGGTTAGCTGCCGGGACAGGGGGCTCAAGTTTTACCTACGAGCAGTACTTC.

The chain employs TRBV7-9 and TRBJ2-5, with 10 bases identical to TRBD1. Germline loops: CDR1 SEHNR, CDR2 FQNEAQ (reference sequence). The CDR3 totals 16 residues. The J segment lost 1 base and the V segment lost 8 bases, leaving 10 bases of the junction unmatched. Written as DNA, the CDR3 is TGTGCCAGCCTACCAGGGACAGGGGTCCTCCAAGAGACCCAGTACTTC. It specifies CASLPGTGVLQETQYF.

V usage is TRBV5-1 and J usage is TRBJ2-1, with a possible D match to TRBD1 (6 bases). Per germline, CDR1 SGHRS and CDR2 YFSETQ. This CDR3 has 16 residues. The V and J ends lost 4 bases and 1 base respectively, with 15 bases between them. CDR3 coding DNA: TGCGCCAGCAGCAATCTACAGGGATTATCCTACAATGAGCAGTTCTTC. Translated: CASSNLQGLSYNEQFF.

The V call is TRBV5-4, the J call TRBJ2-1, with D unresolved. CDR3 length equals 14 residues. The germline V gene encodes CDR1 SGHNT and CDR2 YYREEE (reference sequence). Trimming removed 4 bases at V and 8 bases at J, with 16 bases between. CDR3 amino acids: CASSLKVGLDEQFF. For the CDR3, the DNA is TGTGCCAGCAGCCTGAAGGTCGGGTTGGATGAGCAGTTCTTC.

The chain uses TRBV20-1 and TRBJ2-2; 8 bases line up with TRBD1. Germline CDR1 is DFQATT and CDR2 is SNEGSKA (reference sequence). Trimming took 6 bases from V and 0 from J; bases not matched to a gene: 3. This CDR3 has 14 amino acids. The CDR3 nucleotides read TGCAGTGCGACGGGACAGGCGAACACCGGGGAGCTGTTTTTT. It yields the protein CSATGQANTGELFF.

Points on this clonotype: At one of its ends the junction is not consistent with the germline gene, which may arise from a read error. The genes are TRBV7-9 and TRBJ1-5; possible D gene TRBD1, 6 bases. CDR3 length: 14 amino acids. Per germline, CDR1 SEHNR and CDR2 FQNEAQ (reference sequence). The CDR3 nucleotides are TGTGCCAACAGCTTAGGGGGGTACAACCAGCCCCAGCATTTT. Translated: CANSLGGYNQPQHF.

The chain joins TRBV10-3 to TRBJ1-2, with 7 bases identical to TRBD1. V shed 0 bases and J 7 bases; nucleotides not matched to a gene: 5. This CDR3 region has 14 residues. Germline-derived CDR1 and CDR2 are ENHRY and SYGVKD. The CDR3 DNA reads TGTGCCATCAGTGAGTCACCAGGGGGATCTGGCTACACCTTC. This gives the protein CAISESPGGSGYTF.

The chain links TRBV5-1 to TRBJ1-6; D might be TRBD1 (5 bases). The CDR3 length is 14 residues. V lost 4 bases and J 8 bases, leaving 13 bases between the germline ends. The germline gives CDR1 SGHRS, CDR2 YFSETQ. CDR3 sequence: CASSGGGTHSPLHF. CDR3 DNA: TGCGCCAGCAGCGGGGGGGGGACCCATTCACCCCTCCACTTT.